Presented here are 5 T cell receptor beta chains from one specimen sequenced in a study of blood T cell repertoires in COVID-19. TCRdb's copy holds only in-frame clones and misses some; the assay was immunoSEQ multiplex PCR. This sample has some 240,000 clones, with around 80% found just once. What was sequenced was PBMCs or T cells enriched from blood (not recorded which). These receptors originate from a young man with acute COVID-19.

This clone was picked up a small number of times. The rearrangement joins TRBV6-4 to TRBJ1-2; 7 bases are a match to TRBD1. CDR3 length: 15 amino acids. Germline CDR1 reads MRHNA; CDR2 reads SNTAGT. The J segment lost 4 bases and the V segment lost 8 bases, leaving 13 bases of the junction unmatched. As DNA, the CDR3 is TGTGCCAGCTCGGAGGGCTGGAGGGGGCCCTATGGCTACACCTTC. It encodes CASSEGWRGPYGYTF.

The chain carries TRBV6-5 and TRBJ1-1; no clear D gene. Deletions cut 0 bases from V and 5 bases from J, with 10 bases between. The CDR3 covers 14 residues. The germline gives CDR1 MNHEY, CDR2 SVGAGI. CDR3 coding DNA: TGTGCCAGCAGTTACTCGCCGGGCGGGACTGAAGCTTTCTTT. It translates to CASSYSPGGTEAFF.

V usage is TRBV28 and J usage is TRBJ1-6, with 7 bases that match TRBD1. Trimming cost V 4 bases and J 8 bases; bases outside gene matches: 14. Germline V gene data show CDR1 as MDHEN and CDR2 as SYDVKM. CDR3 size: 17 residues. The CDR3 loop reads CASSSPSLGTVDSPLHF. As DNA, the CDR3 is TGTGCCAGCAGTTCCCCTTCCCTAGGGACAGTCGATTCACCCCTCCACTTT.

Turning to this clone: One end of the junction does not line up with germline, which may come from a read error. V and J are TRBV5-1 and TRBJ1-1; D unclear. This CDR3 region has 14 residues. Germline V gene sequence: CDR1 SGHRS, CDR2 YFSETQ. In DNA form, the CDR3 reads TGTGCCAGCAGCCCCCGGGGATTGAACACTGAAGCTTTCTTT. Its protein product is CASSPRGLNTEAFF.

J is TRBJ2-1 and V is TRBV7-2; 8 bases are shared with TRBD2. Germline V gives CDR1 SGHTA, CDR2 FQGNSA. CDR3 length: 16 residues. V was clipped by 5 bases and J by 5 bases; unmatched bases: 11. The DNA for the CDR3 is TGTGCCAGCAGCCCGGTCAGCGGGAGTGGTAACAATGAGCAGTTCTTC. Its translation: CASSPVSGSGNNEQFF.